These T cell receptor beta chains were read from a single sample in a study of cytomegalovirus exposure and HLA in healthy donors. Measured with immunoSEQ multiplex PCR; TCRdb has only the in-frame clones, and not every one. The data contain about 160,000 clones, 60% to 70% of them singletons. Source material: PBMCs. These receptor sequences come from a woman aged 60-75 years in good health and CMV-seropositive. CDR3s leave out the opening cysteine and the closing phenylalanine or tryptophan. D genes are given only for firm matches.

D | J | V | CDR3
TRBD2 | TRBJ2-1 | TRBV5-6 | ASSQSGRAYNEQF
. | TRBJ2-5 | TRBV4-2 | ASSSRETQY
. | TRBJ2-7 | TRBV6-4 | ASSCLAQYEQY
TRBD1 | TRBJ2-3 | TRBV2 | ASDRDRDTDTQY
TRBD1 | TRBJ1-1 | TRBV7-2 | ASSFGQGNTEAF
TRBD2 | TRBJ2-7 | TRBV9 | ASSATSGLSEQY
. | TRBJ1-2 | TRBV28 | ASSRTGGDPYGYT
. | TRBJ1-2 | TRBV7-9 | ASSSRVGYT
. | TRBJ2-3 | TRBV27 | ASTPGDIDTQY
TRBD1 | TRBJ2-5 | TRBV28 | ASSTRWTGSSETQY
TRBD1 | TRBJ2-7 | TRBV30 | AWEDRVTYEQY
TRBD1 | TRBJ2-3 | TRBV9 | ASSAEAGQGRTDTQY
. | TRBJ2-6 | TRBV7-2 | ASLIPGVRSGANVLT
. | TRBJ1-2 | TRBV19 | ASSPLDSAYGYT
TRBD1 | TRBJ1-5 | TRBV29-1 | SVGTGYPPQH
TRBD2 | TRBJ2-5 | TRBV6-5 | ASSYSRTSGMKTQY
. | TRBJ2-6 | TRBV19 | ASKAGSGANVLT
TRBD1 | TRBJ2-1 | TRBV9 | ASSVDRGPYNEQF
. | TRBJ1-6 | TRBV6-5 | ASSTRDTNSPLH
. | TRBJ1-3 | TRBV7-2 | ASSSQGSSGNTIY
. | TRBJ1-4 | TRBV14 | ASSRLEGANDPNEKLF
TRBD2 | TRBJ2-7 | TRBV6-5 | ASSYSSGSSWEQY
TRBD2 | TRBJ2-5 | TRBV28 | ASSSGLAGVETQY
. | TRBJ2-7 | TRBV21-1 | ASSNTREGRGKQY
TRBD2 | TRBJ2-2 | TRBV4-3 | ASSQGRGAGELF
. | TRBJ2-7 | TRBV18 | ASSPPSGFYEQY
TRBD2 | TRBJ2-5 | TRBV5-1 | ASSPGLAGGIGETQY
TRBD1 | TRBJ1-1 | TRBV27 | ASSSRTGEPEAF
. | TRBJ2-1 | TRBV5-4 | ASSLGLEGNEQF
. | TRBJ1-1 | TRBV7-9 | ASSSSGWGEGF